These 11 T cell receptor beta chains were all obtained from the same sample, sequenced in a study of metastatic and nonmetastatic thyroid tumors. Using MiXCR, TCRdb reanalyzed the PCR reads. The repertoire consists of 90,000 or so clones, with 7.5% to 9% occurring once and the leading ten covering 8.8%. Until they underwent thyroid surgery, no patient had received any treatment. Sequencing used blood. These receptors originate from a female donor with papillary thyroid cancer or a benign thyroid nodule (not recorded which). Some clones in this sample may be carry-over from other donors' samples.

This clone was seen at least ten times. J is TRBJ1-5 and V is TRBV7-8; D is unresolved. Trimming pared 2 bases from V and 5 bases from J, leaving 7 bases between. There are 13 residues in the CDR3. The germline CDR1 and CDR2 sequences are SGHVS and FQNEAQ. The CDR3 region has the DNA TGTGCCAGCAGCTTAATGAGGGATCAGCCCCAGCATTTT. Translating gives CASSLMRDQPQHF.

The sample holds one count of this clone. The J gene is TRBJ1-4, the V gene TRBV9, with D possibly being TRBD1 (6 bases). Germline values: CDR1 SGDLS, CDR2 YYNGEE. There are 18 residues in the CDR3. Trimming stripped 3 bases from V and 6 bases from J, with 24 bases between. The CDR3 DNA reads TGTGCCAGCAGCGCCCACCTACCGGGACAAAAAATGGATGAAAAACTGTTTTTT. It yields the protein CASSAHLPGQKMDEKLFF.

As for this clone: Compared with germline, one end of the junction differs, possibly owing to a read error. J is TRBJ2-3 and V is TRBV18; D unclear. The CDR3 consists of 16 residues. Germline V CDR1 and CDR2: KGHSH, LQKENI. CDR3 DNA: TGTGGCAGCTCACCACTGACTTCCTCTGGCACAGATACGCAGTATTTT. Translated: CGSSPLTSSGTDTQYF.

The chain employs TRBV3-1 and TRBJ1-5, with D uncertain. This CDR3 is built from 14 residues. V lost 7 bases, J lost 7 bases, and 17 bases lay in between. The germline gives CDR1 LGHDT, CDR2 YNNKEL (reference sequence). CDR3 amino acids: CASILSWGQQPQHF. In DNA form, the CDR3 reads TGTGCCAGCATTCTAAGTTGGGGTCAACAGCCCCAGCATTTT. The full variable domain, completed using reference TRBV3-1 and TRBJ1-5, is DTAVSQTPKYLVTQMGNDKSIKCEQNLGHDTMYWYKQDSKKFLKIMFSYNNKELIINETVPNRFSPKSPDKAHLNLHINSLELGDSAVYFCASILSWGQQPQHFGDGTRLSIL.

With regard to this clone: A clone one base away is much larger, so this may be a read error. The chain uses TRBV2 and TRBJ2-2; possible D gene TRBD2, 5 bases. Germline values: CDR1 SNHLY, CDR2 FYNNEI. The V gene lost 1 base and the J gene lost 6 bases, with 9 bases spanning the gap. The CDR3 runs 14 residues. CDR3 sequence (DNA): TGTGCCAGCAGTGAAGGGAGGCACCCCGGGGAGCTGTTTTTT. Amino acids: CASSEGRHPGELFF.

This clone was seen once. The J gene is TRBJ2-7, the V gene TRBV12-3 or TRBV12-4; 8 bases match TRBD2. This CDR3 is 15 amino acids long. Trimming at V came to 7 bases and at J to 1 base, leaving 9 bases not matched to a gene. The CDR3 spells CASIPRGGVSYEQYF. The CDR3 DNA reads TGTGCCAGCATTCCCCGGGGGGGCGTGTCCTACGAGCAGTACTTC.

This clone was observed many times. V gene TRBV11-1 combines with J gene TRBJ2-1; D perhaps matches TRBD2 (7 bases). V gave up 4 bases and J gave up 5 bases, with 12 bases separating them. The CDR3 covers 14 residues. Germline V lookup: CDR1 SGHAT, CDR2 FQDESV (reference sequence). DNA for the CDR3: TGTGCCAGCAGCTCGGGGGGCCTCAACAATGAGCAGTTCTTC. Encoded protein: CASSSGGLNNEQFF.

About this clone itself: A much more abundant neighbour one base away suggests this may be a read error. The rearrangement joins TRBV6-2 or TRBV6-3 to TRBJ2-5; the match to TRBD2 covers 12 bases. Germline CDR1 reads MNHEY; CDR2 reads SVGEGT. This CDR3 is built from 17 residues. DNA of the CDR3: TGTGCCAGCAGTTACCTAGGACTAGCGGGGCTCCAAGAGACCCTGTACTTC. Translating gives CASSYLGLAGLQETLYF.

There are many counts of this clone. The chain carries TRBV14 and TRBJ1-1, with D unresolved. Looked up from germline, CDR1 is SGHDN and CDR2 is FVKESK. Trimming shortened V by 0 bases and J by 1 base, and 3 bases separated the two germline ends. The length of the CDR3 is 13 residues. CDR3 DNA: TGTGCCAGCAGCCAAGAAACGAACACTGAAGCTTTCTTT. This codes for CASSQETNTEAFF.

The rearrangement links TRBV28 to TRBJ1-2; D possibly corresponds to TRBD1 (5 bases). This CDR3 is built from 14 residues. Trimming removed 7 bases from V and 2 bases from J, with 14 bases in between. CDR1 MDHEN and CDR2 SYDVKM come from the germline V gene. CDR3 coding DNA: TGTGCCAGCACCCTCGGACGGGGGAACTATGGCTACACCTTC. As protein: CASTLGRGNYGYTF.

In its sample, this clone was seen many times. The chain employs TRBV18 and TRBJ2-1; 9 bases fit TRBD1. Trimming removed 0 bases from V and 8 bases from J; junction bases left unmatched: 5. CDR1 is KGHSH, CDR2 LQKENI, per germline. The CDR3 has 15 residues. CDR3 residues: CASSPPGQGLYEQFF. CDR3 bases: TGTGCCAGCTCACCACCGGGACAGGGCTTGTATGAGCAGTTCTTC.